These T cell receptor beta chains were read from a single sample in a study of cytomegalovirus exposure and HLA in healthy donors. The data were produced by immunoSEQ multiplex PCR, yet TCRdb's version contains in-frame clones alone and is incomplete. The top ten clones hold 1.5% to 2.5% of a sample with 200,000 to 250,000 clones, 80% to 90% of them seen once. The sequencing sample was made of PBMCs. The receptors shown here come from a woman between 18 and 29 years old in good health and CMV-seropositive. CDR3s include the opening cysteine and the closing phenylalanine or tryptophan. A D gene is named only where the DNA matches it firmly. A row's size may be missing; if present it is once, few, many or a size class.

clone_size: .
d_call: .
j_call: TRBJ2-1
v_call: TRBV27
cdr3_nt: TGTGCCAGCAAAAAGCCCGATAGCTCCTACAATGAGCAGTTCTTC
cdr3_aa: CASKKPDSSYNEQFF

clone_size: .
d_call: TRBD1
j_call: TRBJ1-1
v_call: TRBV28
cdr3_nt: TGTGCCAGCAGTTCGACAGGGGCGAACACTGAAGCTTTCTTT
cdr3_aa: CASSSTGANTEAFF

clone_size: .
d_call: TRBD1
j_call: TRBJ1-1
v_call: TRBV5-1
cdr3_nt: TGCGCCAGCAGCACGGCATCCTGGGGACAGAGTTTCATGAACACTGAAGCTTTCTTT
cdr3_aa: CASSTASWGQSFMNTEAFF

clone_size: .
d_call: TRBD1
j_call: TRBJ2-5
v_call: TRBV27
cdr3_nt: TGTGCCAGCAGTTTATACAGGGGTGGTAGGGAGGAGACCCAGTACTTC
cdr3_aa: CASSLYRGGREETQYF

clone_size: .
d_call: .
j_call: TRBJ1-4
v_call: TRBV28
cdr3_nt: TGTGCCAGCAGCCCCTGGGGGCAGGGCGCTAATGAAAAACTGTTTTTT
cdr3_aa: CASSPWGQGANEKLFF

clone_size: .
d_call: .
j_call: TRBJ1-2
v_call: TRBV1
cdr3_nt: TGCACCAGCAGCCGGGAGGGACAAGAGTGCTATGGCTACACCTTC
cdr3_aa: CTSSREGQECYGYTF

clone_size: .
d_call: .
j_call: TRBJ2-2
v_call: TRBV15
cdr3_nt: TGTGCCACCAGCAGAGTAGAGGATAACACCGGGGAGCTGTTTTTT
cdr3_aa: CATSRVEDNTGELFF

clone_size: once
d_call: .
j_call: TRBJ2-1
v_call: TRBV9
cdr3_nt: TGTGCCAGCAGCGTACCGGGAACGAATGAGCAGTTCTTC
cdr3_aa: CASSVPGTNEQFF

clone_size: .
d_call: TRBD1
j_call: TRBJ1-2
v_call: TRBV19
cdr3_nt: TGTGCCAGCCGGACAGGGATCGGCTACACCTTC
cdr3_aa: CASRTGIGYTF

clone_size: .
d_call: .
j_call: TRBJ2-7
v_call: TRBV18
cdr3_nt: TGTGCCAGCTCACCTGCCGGCGGGCTCCAAGACGAGCAGTACTTC
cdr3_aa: CASSPAGGLQDEQYF

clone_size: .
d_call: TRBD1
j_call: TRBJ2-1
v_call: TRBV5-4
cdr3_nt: TGTGCCAGCAGTCAAGCCTGGGGACAGGGGGAGAATGAGCAGTTCTTC
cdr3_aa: CASSQAWGQGENEQFF

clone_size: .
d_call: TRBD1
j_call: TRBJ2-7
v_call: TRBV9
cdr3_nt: TGTGCCAGCAGCGACGGAGACAGGGGGCCCTACGAGCAGTACTTC
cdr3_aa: CASSDGDRGPYEQYF

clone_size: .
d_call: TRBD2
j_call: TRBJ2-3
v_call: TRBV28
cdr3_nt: TGTGCCAGCAGCCCTACACCGGGAGGGACAGATACGCAGTATTTT
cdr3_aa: CASSPTPGGTDTQYF

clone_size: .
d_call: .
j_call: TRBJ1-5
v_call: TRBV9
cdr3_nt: TGTGCCAGCAGCGTAGGTGAGTTTAGCAATCAGCCCCAGCATTTT
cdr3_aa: CASSVGEFSNQPQHF

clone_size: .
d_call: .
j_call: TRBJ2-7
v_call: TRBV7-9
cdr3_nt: TGTGCCAGCAGCTTGACAGGGAGGGAGCAGTACTTC
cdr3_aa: CASSLTGREQYF

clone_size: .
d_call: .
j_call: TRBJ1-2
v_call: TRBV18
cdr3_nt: TGTGCCAGCTCACCATCCGGGATCCCTGGGGGCTACACCTTC
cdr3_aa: CASSPSGIPGGYTF

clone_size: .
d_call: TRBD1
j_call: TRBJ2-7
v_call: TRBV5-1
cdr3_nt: TGCGCCAGCAGCGAGGGACAGCTTCTCTCCTACGAGCAGTACTTC
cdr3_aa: CASSEGQLLSYEQYF

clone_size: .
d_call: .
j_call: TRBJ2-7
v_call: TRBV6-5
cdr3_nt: TGTGCCAGCAGTTATGGGGGCCCCAGGACCTACGAGCAGTACTTC
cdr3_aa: CASSYGGPRTYEQYF

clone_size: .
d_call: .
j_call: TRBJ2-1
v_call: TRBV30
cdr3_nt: TGTGCCTGGAGTGCGGGAGTCTCCTACAATGAGCAGTTCTTC
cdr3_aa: CAWSAGVSYNEQFF

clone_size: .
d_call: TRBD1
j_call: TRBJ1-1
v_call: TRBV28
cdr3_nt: TGTGCCAGCAGTTTAACAGGGGGGAACACTGAAGCTTTCTTT
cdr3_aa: CASSLTGGNTEAFF

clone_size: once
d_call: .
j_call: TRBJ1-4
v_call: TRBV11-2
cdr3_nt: TGTGCCAGCAGCTACGGTTTATCTCATGAAAAACTGTTTTTT
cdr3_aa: CASSYGLSHEKLFF

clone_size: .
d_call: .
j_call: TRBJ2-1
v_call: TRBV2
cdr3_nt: TGTGCCAGCAGTGGGGGGGAGGCAGTGACCTACAATGAGCAGTTCTTC
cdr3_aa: CASSGGEAVTYNEQFF

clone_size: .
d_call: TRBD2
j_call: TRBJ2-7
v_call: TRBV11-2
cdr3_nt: TGTGCCAGCAGCCTAAGACTAGCGGTGAGCTCCTACGAGCAGTACTTC
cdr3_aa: CASSLRLAVSSYEQYF

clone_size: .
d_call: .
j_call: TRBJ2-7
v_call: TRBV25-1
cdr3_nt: TGTGCCAGCAGTGAAGGCGGGACCTCCTACGAGCAGTACTTC
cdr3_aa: CASSEGGTSYEQYF

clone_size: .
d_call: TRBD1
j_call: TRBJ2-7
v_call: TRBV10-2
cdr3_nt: TGCGCCAGCAAAGACAGGGGAAGGGGAACCTACGAGCAGTACTTC
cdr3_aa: CASKDRGRGTYEQYF

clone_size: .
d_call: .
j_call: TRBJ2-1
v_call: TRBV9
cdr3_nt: TGTGCCAGCAGGAACGAGGAGGGAACCGACCGCTACAATGAGCAGTTCTTC
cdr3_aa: CASRNEEGTDRYNEQFF

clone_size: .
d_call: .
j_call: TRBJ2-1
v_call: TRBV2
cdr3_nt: TGTGCCAGCAGTCCCCCGGGGTCCTGGGAGCAGTTCTTC
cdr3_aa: CASSPPGSWEQFF

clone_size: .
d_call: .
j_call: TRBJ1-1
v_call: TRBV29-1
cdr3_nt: TGCAGCGTCATCGGACGGGGGTGGTACACTGAAGCTTTCTTT
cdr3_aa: CSVIGRGWYTEAFF

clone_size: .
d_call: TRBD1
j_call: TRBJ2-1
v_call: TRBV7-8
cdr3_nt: TGTGCCAGCAGCTTAGTGCCCCCCGGGGCCTGGACAGGCGGCGCGGGCGGGAATGAGCAGTTCTTC
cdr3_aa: CASSLVPPGAWTGGAGGNEQFF

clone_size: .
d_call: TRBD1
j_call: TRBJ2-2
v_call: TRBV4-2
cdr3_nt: TGTGCCAGCAGCCAAGACCGGGACAGGGGGCTGGGCGGGGAGCTGTTTTTT
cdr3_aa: CASSQDRDRGLGGELFF

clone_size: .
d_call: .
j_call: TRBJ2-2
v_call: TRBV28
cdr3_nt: TGTGCCAGCAGTTTATGGGGAGGTGACACCGGGGAGCTGTTTTTT
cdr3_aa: CASSLWGGDTGELFF

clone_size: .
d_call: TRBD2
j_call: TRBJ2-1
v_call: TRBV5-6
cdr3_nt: TGTGCCAGCAGTTGGACTAGCGGGAGTAGGAATGAGCAGTTCTTC
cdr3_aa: CASSWTSGSRNEQFF

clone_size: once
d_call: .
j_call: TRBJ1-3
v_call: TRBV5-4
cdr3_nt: TGTGCCAGCAGCTTGGAGCAGGGGAGAGGAAACACCATATATTTT
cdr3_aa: CASSLEQGRGNTIYF

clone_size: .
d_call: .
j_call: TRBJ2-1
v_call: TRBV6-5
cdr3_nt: TGTGCCAGCAGTTACTCAGGAGCCTCCTACAATGAGCAGTTCTTC
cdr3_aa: CASSYSGASYNEQFF

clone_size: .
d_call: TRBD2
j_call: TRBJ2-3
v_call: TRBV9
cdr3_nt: TGTGCCAGCAGCCCATCCAGACTAGCGGGCACAGATACGCAGTATTTT
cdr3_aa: CASSPSRLAGTDTQYF